This is a list of T cell receptor beta chains from one sample in a study of patients and donors after allogeneic stem cell transplantation. MiXCR, run by TCRdb on the RT-PCR reads, gives a single entry per CDR3 protein. This sample has about 230,000 distinct CDR3 sequences, with roughly 13% found just once. The sequenced material came from blood, either unsorted or a sorted T cell fraction (not recorded which). Receptor source: a human donor who was either an allogeneic HSCT recipient or a stem cell or donor lymphocyte infusion donor (not recorded which). It is not recorded whose cells these are; they may come from a transplant donor. The CDR3 runs from the conserved cysteine through the conserved F or W. A D gene is named only where the DNA matches it firmly. The listing skips clone size in some rows; elsewhere it reads once, few, many or a size class.

j_call d_call v_call clone_size cdr3_nt cdr3_aa
TRBJ2-6 . TRBV29-1 few TGCAGCGTCCCTGGAGACTCTGGGGCCAACGTCCTGACTTTC CSVPGDSGANVLTF
TRBJ1-1 TRBD1 TRBV19 . TGTGCCAGTAGTCGGACAGGGATCACTGAAGCTTTCTTT CASSRTGITEAFF
TRBJ2-5 . TRBV20-1 . TGCAGTGCTTATAAGCCTGGGTGGGAGACCCAGTACTTC CSAYKPGWETQYF
TRBJ2-5 . TRBV6-5 . TGTGCCAGCAGTTACCGGCCGGGACCGAAAGGGGAGACCCAGTACTTC CASSYRPGPKGETQYF
TRBJ2-3 TRBD2 TRBV20-1 many TGCAGTGCTAGAGATCCTGGCGGGAGGGATACGCAGTATTTT CSARDPGGRDTQYF
TRBJ1-5 TRBD1 TRBV20-1 many TGCAGTGCTAGTTGGACAGGGGGAAATGGCAATCAGCCCCAGCATTTT CSASWTGGNGNQPQHF
TRBJ2-3 TRBD1 TRBV20-1 many TGCAGTGCTCGACAGGGGTTTTGGTCAGATACGCAGTATTTT CSARQGFWSDTQYF
TRBJ2-5 . TRBV6-5 . TGTGCCAGCAGTTGGGCGGTTGGTGAGACCCAGTACTTC CASSWAVGETQYF
TRBJ2-7 . TRBV20-1 . TGCAGTGCAGAACGTGACAGAAGATTTTCCTACGAGCAGTACTTC CSAERDRRFSYEQYF
TRBJ1-1 . TRBV29-1 many TGCAGCGTTGAAACGGCCTACACTGAAGCTTTCTTT CSVETAYTEAFF
TRBJ2-5 . TRBV5-1 few TGCGCCAGCGATGTCGGACGGGGGTACCAAGAGACCCAGTACTTC CASDVGRGYQETQYF
TRBJ2-7 TRBD1 TRBV7-2 . TGTGCCAGCAGCTTAGTATCCGACAGGGGGTACGAGCAGTACTTC CASSLVSDRGYEQYF
TRBJ1-1 . TRBV5-1 few TGCGCCAGCAGCTACAGCCATGAACACACTGAAGCTTTCTTT CASSYSHEHTEAFF
TRBJ2-1 TRBD2 TRBV5-1 . TGCGCCAGCAGCGCCGCTAGCGGGAGTCTTGGTGAGCAGTTCTTC CASSAASGSLGEQFF
TRBJ2-7 . TRBV3-1 many TGTGCCAGCAGTTCTTCCCTCTACGAGCAGTACTTC CASSSSLYEQYF
TRBJ2-1 TRBD2 TRBV20-1 . TGCAGTGCTAGGGGACTAGCGGGATACAATGAGCAGTTCTTC CSARGLAGYNEQFF
TRBJ2-7 . TRBV11-2 many TGTGCCAGCAGCCCACGTAAGGGCTCCTACGAGCAGTACTTC CASSPRKGSYEQYF
TRBJ2-1 TRBD2 TRBV5-6 many TGTGCCAGCAGCTTGGGGACTAGCCGATACAATGAGCAGTTCTTC CASSLGTSRYNEQFF
TRBJ2-2 . TRBV3-1 few TGTGCCAGCAGCCAGGGAGGGGGCGAAACCGGGGAGCTGTTTTTT CASSQGGGETGELFF
TRBJ1-4 . TRBV2 . TGTGCCAGCAACCAGGGTGCTAATGAAAAACTGTTTTTT CASNQGANEKLFF
TRBJ2-3 TRBD2 TRBV5-1 . TGCGCCAGCAGCTCCATGGGGCGGGGGGCCGCGGATACGCAGTATTTT CASSSMGRGAADTQYF
TRBJ1-4 . TRBV15 few TGTGCCACCAGCAGAGGTGAAAATGAAAAACTGTTTTTT CATSRGENEKLFF
TRBJ2-2 TRBD2 TRBV30 once TGTGCCTGGTTGAGCGGGGGGGTGAGAACCGGGGAGCTGTTTTTT CAWLSGGVRTGELFF
TRBJ2-5 . TRBV6-1 few TGTGCCAGCAGCCCCGGGACCGCAAGTACGACCCAGTACTTC CASSPGTASTTQYF
TRBJ2-7 . TRBV20-1 . TGCAGTGCCAGCCAGGGACCGGGAGCCTACGAGCAGTACTTC CSASQGPGAYEQYF